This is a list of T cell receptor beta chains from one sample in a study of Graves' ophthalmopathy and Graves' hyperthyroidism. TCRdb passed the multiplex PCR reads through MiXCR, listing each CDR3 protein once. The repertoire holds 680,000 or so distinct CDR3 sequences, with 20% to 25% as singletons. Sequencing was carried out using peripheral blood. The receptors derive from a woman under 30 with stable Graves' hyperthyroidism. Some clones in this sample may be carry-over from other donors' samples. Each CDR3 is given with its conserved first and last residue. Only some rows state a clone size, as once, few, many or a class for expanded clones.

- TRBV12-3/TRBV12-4 CASSLLASGDYEQYF
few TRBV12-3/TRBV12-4 CASSLGLGTGRFGGDQPQHF
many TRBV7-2 CASSPRTSYQETQYF
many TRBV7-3 CASSLTWGTEAFF
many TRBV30 CAWSRGSKNIQYF
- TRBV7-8 CASSSGQLLAGNEQFF
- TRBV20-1 CSARVPPTRGGETQYF
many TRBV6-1 CAQGQGRTGELFF
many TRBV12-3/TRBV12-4 CASRNLQGGLGELFF
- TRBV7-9 CASSLEGGGDTEAFF
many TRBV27 CASSLGTSGSYEQYF
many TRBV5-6 CASSLATGHYGYTF
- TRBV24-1 CATSTSGTQETQYF
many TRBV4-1 CASSLTTGLGETQYF
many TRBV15 CATSRDWGTQETQYF
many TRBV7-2 CASSFEGGNTEAFF
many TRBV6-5 CASSYTYGGAVEETQYF